Following are 30 T cell receptor beta chains from one sample sequenced in a study of glioma-infiltrating T cells. TCR alpha and beta CDR3 regions were amplified from RNA using iRepertoire nested multiplex PCR. TCRdb independently ran MiXCR on the multiplex PCR reads; one entry per CDR3 protein. The sample carries roughly 120,000 distinct CDR3 sequences, roughly 23% recorded once. The specimen was glioma tissue, nonneoplastic brain tissue, or PBMCs (not recorded which). All receptors derive from a human donor with low-grade glioma or glioblastoma, undergoing nonglioma brain surgery, or in good health (not recorded which).

This chain connects TRBV4-1 to TRBJ2-7, with 9 bases identical to TRBD2. The V and J ends lost 4 bases and 2 bases, in that order; junction bases with no gene match: 6. Germline CDR1 MGHRA, CDR2 YSYEKL. The CDR3 spans 15 residues. The CDR3 sequence: CASSPGTSWTYEQYF. CDR3 nucleotides: TGCGCCAGCAGCCCCGGGACTAGCTGGACCTACGAGCAGTACTTC.

This rearrangement joins TRBV4-1 to TRBJ2-2, with 11 bases fitting TRBD1. The trim removed 3 bases at V and 6 bases at J, leaving 3 bases unmatched. This CDR3 is built from 15 residues. The germline V gene has CDR1 MGHRA and CDR2 YSYEKL. The CDR3 loop reads CASSQGQGGPGELFF. The CDR3 DNA reads TGCGCCAGCAGCCAGGGACAGGGGGGGCCCGGGGAGCTGTTTTTT.

This clonotype came up many times. The rearrangement uses TRBV7-9 and TRBJ2-5; TRBD1 matches 9 bases. Looked up from germline, CDR1 is SEHNR and CDR2 is FQNEAQ (reference sequence). V was clipped by 5 bases and J by 1 base; unmatched bases: 5. This CDR3 has 15 residues. The CDR3 DNA is TGTGCCAGCAGCGTCGGGACAGGGCCCCAAGAGACCCAGTACTTC. It is translated as CASSVGTGPQETQYF. Full variable domain (outside the CDR3, taken from reference TRBV7-9 and TRBJ2-5): DTGVSQNPRHKITKRGQNVTFRCDPISEHNRLYWYRQTLGQGPEFLTYFQNEAQLEKSRLLSDRFSAERPKGSFSTLEIQRTEQGDSAMYLCASSVGTGPQETQYFGPGTRLLVL.

At least ten counts were recorded for this clonotype. The chain joins TRBV14 to TRBJ2-4; D is unresolved. The germline V gene has CDR1 SGHDN and CDR2 FVKESK. This CDR3 is 16 amino acids long. V lost 0 bases and J lost 1, with 10 bases in between. CDR3 nucleotides: TGTGCCAGCAGCCAAGAGAGTTTAGGGGCCAAAAACATTCAGTACTTC. This gives the protein CASSQESLGAKNIQYF.

This CDR3 reads CASSAGRGYEQYF. DNA of the CDR3: TGTGCCAGCAGCGCCGGGCGTGGCTACGAGCAGTACTTC. The V and J genes are TRBV9 and TRBJ2-7; no clear D gene. This CDR3 region has 13 residues. Trimming removed 3 bases from V and 3 bases from J, with 10 bases in between. The germline V gene encodes CDR1 SGDLS and CDR2 YYNGEE.

The chain combines TRBV12-3 or TRBV12-4 with TRBJ1-1, with D tentatively TRBD1 (6 bases). V was trimmed by 3 bases and J by 6 bases, leaving 14 bases between them. The CDR3 extends over 14 amino acids. CDR3 sequence (DNA): TGTGCCAGCAGTTTTGGCAGGGGCCACGCTGAAGCTTTCTTT. It encodes CASSFGRGHAEAFF.

This clonotype was counted at least ten times. J is TRBJ2-1 and V is TRBV12-3 or TRBV12-4, with TRBD2 matching over 10 bases. Trimming removed 8 bases from V and 0 bases from J; junction bases left unmatched: 16. The CDR3 is 19 amino acids. CDR3 DNA: TGTGCCAGCCGACTAGAAAGCGGGAGGGTTTACTACTCCTACAATGAGCAGTTCTTC. It translates to CASRLESGRVYYSYNEQFF.

This clonotype has a count of ten or more. The chain has TRBV7-9 and TRBJ2-7; TRBD2 matches 7 bases. The CDR3 totals 14 residues. The germline V gene has CDR1 SEHNR and CDR2 FQNEAQ (reference sequence). The J segment lost 0 bases and the V segment lost 4 bases, leaving 3 bases of the junction unmatched. The CDR3 DNA reads as TGTGCCAGCAGCTCGGGAGGAGACTCCTACGAGCAGTACTTC. Its translation: CASSSGGDSYEQYF.

This clonotype was recorded at least ten times. The genes are TRBV7-2 and TRBJ2-3; 8 bases are a match to TRBD2. The CDR3 runs 16 residues. In germline, CDR1 is SGHTA, CDR2 FQGNSA. Trimming cost V 7 bases and J 4 bases; bases outside gene matches: 13. The CDR3 loop is CASKTLGAGVADTQYF. The CDR3 coding sequence is TGTGCCAGCAAAACTCTCGGAGCGGGAGTCGCAGATACGCAGTATTTT.

This clonotype showed up many times. The rearrangement links TRBV7-2 to TRBJ2-7; no reliable D call. The CDR3 is made up of 11 amino acids. Trimming removed 4 bases at V and 4 bases at J, with 5 bases between. CDR1 is SGHTA, CDR2 FQGNSA, per germline. The CDR3 nucleotides read TGTGCCAGCAGCTCGGAGTACGAGCAGTACTTC. Amino acid sequence: CASSSEYEQYF.

The chain carries TRBV7-9 and TRBJ2-7, with D tentatively TRBD1 (6 bases). The V gene lost 0 bases and the J gene lost 0 bases, with 15 bases spanning the gap. The CDR3 totals 17 residues. The germline V gene has CDR1 SEHNR and CDR2 FQNEAQ (reference sequence). The CDR3 DNA is TGTGCCAGCAGCTTAGCGTGGGGGCGCCAGAGCTCCTACGAGCAGTACTTC. Translation gives CASSLAWGRQSSYEQYF.

Comment on this clonotype: Since the CDR3 does not end with the conserved phenylalanine or tryptophan, this likely comes from a read error. This chain links TRBV13 with TRBJ2-5; the D is unclear. Trimming removed 6 bases from V and 4 bases from J, with 6 bases in between. Germline lookup yields CDR1 PRHDT and CDR2 FYEKMQ (reference sequence). This CDR3 region has 11 residues. CDR3 residues: CASRRAETQYL. The CDR3, as DNA: TGTGCCAGCAGAAGGGCAGAGACCCAGTACTTG.

V and J are TRBV29-1 and TRBJ2-1, with D maybe TRBD2 (6 bases). This CDR3 is 18 amino acids long. Trimming took 3 bases from V and 0 from J, leaving 21 bases between them. Germline CDR1 reads SQVTM; CDR2 reads ANQGSEA. CDR3 in amino acids: CSVEPQFGDFGSYNEQFF. In nucleotides, the CDR3 is TGCAGCGTTGAGCCCCAATTCGGGGACTTCGGCTCCTACAATGAGCAGTTCTTC.

This clonotype has just a few counts. The chain has TRBV29-1 and TRBJ1-2; no definite D call. Germline V gene lookup returns CDR1 SQVTM and CDR2 ANQGSEA. This CDR3 has 13 residues. The V and J ends lost 2 bases and 4 bases respectively, with 11 bases between them. The CDR3 protein is CSVEYRNSYGYTF. The CDR3 region has the DNA TGCAGCGTTGAATATAGGAACAGCTATGGCTACACCTTC.

The chain recombines TRBV29-1 with TRBJ1-1; 7 bases map to TRBD1. Unmatched junction bases numbered 14, after V lost 2 bases and J lost 8 bases. Germline V CDR1 and CDR2: SQVTM, ANQGSEA. The CDR3 runs 15 residues. CDR3 sequence reads: CSVEYSGTAIEEAFF. In DNA, the CDR3 is TGCAGCGTTGAATACTCCGGGACAGCCATAGAAGAAGCTTTCTTT.

This clonotype has only a few counts. A much larger clonotype is one base distant, so this may be a read error. The chain uses TRBV5-6 and TRBJ2-7; D gene uncertain. The CDR3 is made up of 11 amino acids. V was pared by 2 bases and J by 6 bases, with 6 bases between. Germline loops: CDR1 SGHDT, CDR2 YYEEEE. Here the CDR3 reads CASSFISEQYF. CDR3 in DNA: TGTGCCAGCAGCTTCATCTCCGAGCAGTACTTC.

This clonotype was counted many times. This chain connects TRBV24-1 to TRBJ1-1; the D is unclear. V lost 7 bases to trimming and J lost 1 base, with 6 bases between them. The CDR3 is made up of 12 amino acids. The V gene's germline CDR1 is KGHDR and CDR2 SFDVKD. The CDR3 region is CATRGPNTEAFF. The CDR3 DNA follows: TGTGCCACCAGAGGACCGAACACTGAAGCTTTCTTT.

This clonotype was detected a few times. Here the CDR3 DNA reads TGTGCCAGCTCATCAGCCAACACCGGGGAGCTGTTTTTT. This codes for CASSSANTGELFF. The chain carries TRBV18 and TRBJ2-2; unclear D gene. The CDR3 consists of 13 residues. With 5 bases removed from V and 2 bases from J, the gap between germline ends came to 6 bases. Germline lookup yields CDR1 KGHSH and CDR2 LQKENI.

The chain employs TRBV5-1 and TRBJ2-5; 11 bases are a match to TRBD1. The junction had 2 bases not matched to a gene; V was cut back by 0 bases and J by 4 bases. The CDR3 has 15 amino acids. Germline V lookup: CDR1 SGHRS, CDR2 YFSETQ. The chain's CDR3 is CASSLVGTGGETQYF. In DNA, the CDR3 is TGCGCCAGCAGCTTGGTTGGGACAGGGGGAGAGACCCAGTACTTC.

Ten or more counts support this clonotype. CDR3 DNA sequence: TGTGCCAGCAGAGGACTACCCTCAGATACGCAGTATTTT. Translating it yields CASRGLPSDTQYF. The chain uses TRBV6-1 and TRBJ2-3, with D maybe TRBD2 (6 bases). With 6 bases removed from V and 4 bases from J, the gap between germline ends came to 11 bases. The CDR3 sequence is 13 residues long. The V gene's germline CDR1 is MNHNS and CDR2 SASEGT.

The V gene is TRBV5-1, the J gene TRBJ2-5; TRBD1 matches 7 bases. Germline V gene lookup returns CDR1 SGHRS and CDR2 YFSETQ. This CDR3 has 17 amino acids. Trimming cost V 3 bases and J 4 bases; bases outside gene matches: 15. CDR3 region: CASSSIYRGSKRETQYF. The CDR3 DNA is TGCGCCAGCAGCTCGATATACAGGGGATCTAAACGAGAGACCCAGTACTTC.

This clonotype was seen many times. This chain links TRBV28 with TRBJ1-5, with D hard to call. The CDR3 length is 12 residues. Trimming pared 3 bases from V and 9 bases from J, leaving 9 bases between. Per germline, CDR1 MDHEN and CDR2 SYDVKM. CDR3 DNA: TGTGCCAGCAGTTTCTTGGTTGGGCCCCAGCATTTT. Translation gives CASSFLVGPQHF.

This clonotype was observed a few times. The rearrangement joins TRBV9 to TRBJ1-1; D unclear. CDR1 SGDLS and CDR2 YYNGEE come from the germline V gene. V lost 5 bases, J lost 0 bases, and 11 bases lay in between. CDR3 length: 14 residues. CDR3 in amino acids: CASSFSGMNTEAFF. Here the CDR3 DNA reads TGTGCCAGCAGTTTTTCGGGCATGAACACTGAAGCTTTCTTT. Full variable domain (outside the CDR3, taken from reference TRBV9 and TRBJ1-1): DSGVTQTPKHLITATGQRVTLRCSPRSGDLSVYWYQQSLDQGLQFLIQYYNGEERAKGNILERFSAQQFPDLHSELNLSSLELGDSALYFCASSFSGMNTEAFFGQGTRLTVV.

This clonotype was seen repeatedly, ten times or more. V usage is TRBV19 and J usage is TRBJ1-1; a possible D gene is TRBD1 (5 bases). Trimming removed 4 bases from V and 1 base from J, with 10 bases in between. Germline values: CDR1 LNHDA, CDR2 SQIVND (reference sequence). There are 14 residues in the CDR3. The CDR3 DNA is TGTGCCAGTAGTAGGGACGGTTGGAACACTGAAGCTTTCTTT. Its translation: CASSRDGWNTEAFF.

In this sample, this clonotype turned up many times. V usage is TRBV12-3 or TRBV12-4 and J usage is TRBJ2-3; 12 bases fit TRBD2. This CDR3 region has 16 residues. V lost 4 bases, J lost 3 bases, and 5 bases stayed unmatched. CDR3 amino acids: CASSSYGLAGTDTQYF. CDR3 bases: TGTGCCAGCAGTTCCTACGGACTAGCGGGAACAGATACGCAGTATTTT.

This clonotype was seen ten or more times. The chain couples TRBV19 to TRBJ2-2; no reliable D call. Germline-derived CDR1 and CDR2 are LNHDA and SQIVND (reference sequence). The CDR3 extends over 14 amino acids. V gave up 3 bases and J gave up 6 bases, with 11 bases separating them. The CDR3 DNA is TGTGCCAGTAGTATTGGGGTCTTCGCCGGGGAGCTGTTTTTT. Translated: CASSIGVFAGELFF.

This clonotype was counted at least ten times. The chain has TRBV15 and TRBJ1-2; maybe TRBD1 (5 bases). This CDR3 contains 14 residues. V lost 0 bases to trimming and J lost 5 bases, with 10 bases between them. Germline loops: CDR1 LNHNV, CDR2 YYDKDF (reference sequence). CDR3 protein: CATSRDRGGYGYTF. Here the CDR3 DNA reads TGTGCCACCAGCAGAGATAGGGGAGGGTATGGCTACACCTTC.

Concerning this clonotype itself: This clone may be a read error of a much larger clone one base away. The J gene is TRBJ2-1, the V gene TRBV12-5, with D uncertain. The germline CDR1 and CDR2 sequences are LGHNT and FRNRAP. The ends were cut back, 1 base at V and 10 bases at J, with 14 bases in the middle. This CDR3 has 14 residues. The CDR3 here is CASGLDQKAREQFF. The CDR3, as DNA: TGTGCTAGTGGTTTGGACCAGAAAGCCCGGGAGCAGTTCTTC.

In regard to this clonotype: A much larger clonotype is one base distant, so this may be a read error. The chain couples TRBV2 to TRBJ2-5, with D unclear. Germline lookup yields CDR1 SNHLY and CDR2 FYNNEI. The CDR3 has 14 residues. The ends were cut back, 7 bases at V and 1 base at J, with 13 bases in the middle. In DNA form, the CDR3 reads TGTGCCAGCAAGAATGGACGGACCCAAGAGACCCAGTACTTC. Protein product: CASKNGRTQETQYF.

This clonotype was found a few times. The rearrangement links TRBV19 to TRBJ2-6, with D uncertain. CDR1 is LNHDA and CDR2 is SQIVND in the germline V gene (reference sequence). The CDR3 has 15 residues. The V end was cut by 7 bases, the J end by 0 bases, with 10 bases between. As DNA, the CDR3 is TGTGCCAGTACTGGGTTACCCTCTGGGGCCAACGTCCTGACTTTC. The encoded protein is CASTGLPSGANVLTF.